This paragraph reports one T cell receptor beta chain. The antigen remains undetermined. The entry originates in a study of graft-versus-host responses after intestinal transplantation. Study information: Grafts that recipients had were multivisceral, liver-intestinal, or isolated intestinal transplants.

Profiling relied on immunoSEQ multiplex PCR, and the TCRdb table lists in-frame clones only, not all of them. This sample has about 66,000 clones, with about 90% found just once. Germline V gene lookup returns CDR1 SGHTA and CDR2 FQGTGA. This CDR3 is 15 amino acids long. Losses at the gene ends were 9 bases for V and 4 bases for J; bases not matched to a gene: 11. The sequencing used unstimulated CD8+ T cells sorted from spleen or lymph node cells, collected before intestinal transplant. The chain carries TRBV7-3 and TRBJ2-1; the match to TRBD2 covers 8 bases. This sequence originates from a human donor who received an intestinal transplant. CDR3 nucleotide sequence: TGTGCCAGTAAACTCAGCGGGGGAGCTTACAATGAGCAGTTCTTC. It is translated as CASKLSGGAYNEQFF.